Presented here are 20 T cell receptor beta chains from one specimen sequenced in a study of CD8+ T cells in alopecia areata. Following extraction, RNA underwent reverse transcription to cDNA, which served as the sequencing template. Only in-frame clones appear in the TCRdb table, and some are missing; sequencing was by immunoSEQ multiplex PCR. This sample has roughly 190,000 clones; under 80% occur once, and the top ten carry approximately 1.4%. The treatment was: oral pan-JAK inhibitor, 5-10 mg twice daily. The material sequenced was CD4+ T cells sorted from blood, taken between weeks 49 and 50, from a patient treated with tofacitinib. These receptors all come from a human donor with alopecia areata.

The J gene is TRBJ2-7, the V gene TRBV27, with D hard to call. Per the germline V gene, CDR1 is MNHEY and CDR2 is SMNVEV (reference sequence). The CDR3 extends over 14 amino acids. V was pared by 5 bases and J by 0 bases, with 11 bases between. This chain's CDR3 is CASSTGPPSYEQYF. The CDR3 coding sequence is TGTGCCAGCAGTACCGGGCCTCCCTCCTACGAGCAGTACTTC.

This chain connects TRBV30 to TRBJ1-5, with D hard to call. Trimming cost V 2 bases and J 5 bases, with 16 bases left between them. Germline CDR1 GTSNPN, CDR2 SVGIG (reference sequence). This CDR3 contains 15 residues. The CDR3 reads CAWSRGLGKDQPQHF. CDR3 coding DNA: TGTGCCTGGAGTCGGGGTTTGGGGAAAGATCAGCCCCAGCATTTT.

The rearrangement uses TRBV6-5 and TRBJ1-1, with TRBD1 identical over 10 bases. CDR3 length: 15 amino acids. J was trimmed by 12 bases and V by 7 bases; bases with no gene match: 17. Germline CDR1 reads MNHEY; CDR2 reads SVGAGI. The CDR3: CASTFAPGQGSRTFF. The CDR3 DNA is TGTGCCAGCACCTTTGCACCGGGACAGGGGAGTAGAACTTTCTTT.

The V call is TRBV9, the J call TRBJ1-1, with D perhaps TRBD1 (5 bases). The CDR3 totals 14 residues. Between the trimmed V and J ends, which lost 0 bases and 2 bases, there was a span of 8 bases. CDR1 and CDR2 from the germline V gene are SGDLS and YYNGEE. Here the CDR3 reads CASSVDGDNTEAFF. The CDR3 DNA follows: TGTGCCAGCAGCGTAGACGGGGACAACACTGAAGCTTTCTTT.

The chain joins TRBV15 to TRBJ2-5, with D perhaps TRBD2 (6 bases). V was clipped by 5 bases and J by 6 bases, with 22 bases between them. From germline, CDR1 is LNHNV and CDR2 YYDKDF (reference sequence). This CDR3 is built from 16 residues. The CDR3 DNA sequence: TGTGCCACCAGCGGAGGGAGTATGTTCCACTGGCAGACCCAGTACTTC. It specifies CATSGGSMFHWQTQYF.

This clone showed up just a few times. The junction differs from germline at one of its ends, possibly a read error. CDR3 protein: CASSFGTTLETQYF. DNA of the CDR3: TGTGCCAGCAGTTTTGGGACAACGCTGGAGACCCAGTACTTC. The V gene is TRBV10-3, the J gene TRBJ2-5, with D perhaps TRBD1 (6 bases). The CDR3 is 14 residues long. Per the germline V gene, CDR1 is ENHRY and CDR2 is SYGVKD.

In its sample, this clone was seen a few times. The sample has other DNA sequences that encode this CDR3 too. The gene calls are TRBV29-1 and TRBJ2-3; 9 nucleotides align to TRBD1. Looked up from germline, CDR1 is SQVTM and CDR2 is ANQGSEA. After removal of 4 bases from V and 1 base from J, the junction contained 3 bases not matched to a gene. The CDR3 runs to 14 residues. The CDR3 DNA sequence: TGCAGCGTTGGCGACAGGGGGGGCACAGATACGCAGTATTTT. This sequence encodes CSVGDRGGTDTQYF.

The chain employs TRBV9 and TRBJ1-1, with unresolved D. Trimming left V 0 bases short and J 6 bases short, with 9 bases between. CDR3 length equals 13 residues. The germline V gene has CDR1 SGDLS and CDR2 YYNGEE. The CDR3 spells CASSVGLSAEAFF. CDR3 in DNA: TGTGCCAGCAGCGTAGGATTGTCGGCTGAAGCTTTCTTT. Full variable domain (missing parts from reference TRBV9 and TRBJ1-1): DSGVTQTPKHLITATGQRVTLRCSPRSGDLSVYWYQQSLDQGLQFLIQYYNGEERAKGNILERFSAQQFPDLHSELNLSSLELGDSALYFCASSVGLSAEAFFGQGTRLTVV.

The genes are TRBV6-4 and TRBJ2-3; D is ambiguous. This CDR3 contains 14 residues. In germline, CDR1 is MRHNA, CDR2 SNTAGT. Deletions cut 6 bases from V and 2 bases from J, with 12 bases between. The CDR3 loop is CASRTGSSTDTQYF. DNA for the CDR3: TGTGCCAGCAGGACGGGTTCCTCCACAGATACGCAGTATTTT.

The CDR3 region is CASSLRPGRPSGANVLTF. The CDR3 DNA reads TGTGCCAGCAGTTTAAGGCCAGGGAGACCCTCTGGGGCCAACGTCCTGACTTTC. The chain combines TRBV27 with TRBJ2-6; D might be TRBD1 or TRBD2, each matching 5 bases. Germline CDR1 is MNHEY and CDR2 is SMNVEV (reference sequence). V dropped 2 bases and J dropped 0 bases, with 14 bases sitting between them. The CDR3 runs to 18 residues.

In this sample, this clone turned up once. The V call is TRBV7-2, the J call TRBJ2-3; TRBD2 is a possible D gene (6 bases). Trimming cost V 5 bases and J 3 bases, with 15 bases left between them. The CDR3 totals 15 residues. Looked up from germline, CDR1 is SGHTA and CDR2 is FQGNSA. CDR3 region: CASSQRAGPTDTQYF. CDR3 bases: TGTGCCAGCAGCCAACGAGCGGGCCCAACAGATACGCAGTATTTT.

The chain is built from TRBV29-1 and TRBJ2-1; tentative D call: TRBD1 (6 bases). Germline loops: CDR1 SQVTM, CDR2 ANQGSEA. The CDR3 has 13 residues. Trimming pared 7 bases from V and 4 bases from J, leaving 14 bases between. CDR3 residues: CSETLGAYNEQFF. CDR3 coding DNA: TGCAGCGAGACGTTGGGGGCTTACAATGAGCAGTTCTTC.

The rearrangement joins TRBV7-2 to TRBJ2-3; 8 bases are shared with TRBD1. Germline CDR1 reads SGHTA; CDR2 reads FQGNSA. Trimming took 8 bases from V and 4 from J; bases not matched to a gene: 14. The CDR3 extends over 16 amino acids. The chain's CDR3 is CASAAGTGFLSDTQYF. CDR3 bases: TGTGCCAGCGCCGCGGGGACAGGTTTTCTATCAGATACGCAGTATTTT.

V gene TRBV5-1 combines with J gene TRBJ2-7; unclear D gene. The CDR3 extends over 13 amino acids. V was pared by 3 bases and J by 2 bases, with 9 bases between. Germline V gene sequence: CDR1 SGHRS, CDR2 YFSETQ. CDR3 DNA: TGCGCCAGCAGCTCCGGACCCGCCTACGAGCAGTACTTC. Encoded protein: CASSSGPAYEQYF.

This clone has at least ten counts. This chain uses TRBV7-2 with TRBJ1-4; D call uncertain. The V gene's germline CDR1 is SGHTA and CDR2 FQGNSA. This CDR3 has 13 amino acids. V lost 5 bases and J 2 bases, leaving 6 bases between the germline ends. The CDR3 is CASSRPTNEKLFF. The CDR3 coding sequence is TGTGCCAGCAGCCGCCCGACTAATGAAAAACTGTTTTTT. Full variable domain (rest looked up from reference TRBV7-2 and TRBJ1-4): GAGVSQSPSNKVTEKGKDVELRCDPISGHTALYWYRQSLGQGLEFLIYFQGNSAPDKSGLPSDRFSAERTGGSVSTLTIQRTQQEDSAVYLCASSRPTNEKLFFGSGTQLSVL.

V and J are TRBV29-1 and TRBJ1-1, with a possible D match to TRBD1 (6 bases). The CDR3 has 13 amino acids. Between the trimmed V and J ends, which lost 4 bases and 0 bases, there was a span of 9 bases. Germline CDR1 SQVTM, CDR2 ANQGSEA. The CDR3: CSVADSMNTEAFF. CDR3 coding DNA: TGCAGCGTTGCGGACAGTATGAACACTGAAGCTTTCTTT.

This clone was detected a few times. Other DNA sequences within the sample encode an identical CDR3. The chain couples TRBV7-2 to TRBJ2-5; maybe TRBD2 (5 bases). The CDR3 totals 16 residues. Germline assignment: CDR1 SGHTA and CDR2 FQGNSA. The V and J ends lost 0 bases and 11 bases respectively, with 22 bases between them. Here the CDR3 DNA reads TGTGCCAGCAGCTTAGCCCCGGGGTCGAGCAAAAGGGAACAGTACTTC. This gives the protein CASSLAPGSSKREQYF. The entire variable domain, with the rest obtained from reference TRBV7-2 and TRBJ2-5, is as follows: GAGVSQSPSNKVTEKGKDVELRCDPISGHTALYWYRQSLGQGLEFLIYFQGNSAPDKSGLPSDRFSAERTGGSVSTLTIQRTQQEDSAVYLCASSLAPGSSKREQYFGPGTRLLVL.

V and J are TRBV6-1 and TRBJ2-1; 7 bases line up with TRBD1. The J segment lost 8 bases and the V segment lost 6 bases, leaving 13 bases of the junction unmatched. The CDR3 is 15 amino acids. Germline V CDR1 and CDR2: MNHNS, SASEGT. CDR3 amino acids: CASSPEGQSFYEQFF. For the CDR3, the DNA is TGTGCCAGCAGCCCAGAGGGACAGTCCTTCTATGAGCAGTTCTTC.

This chain uses TRBV6-5 with TRBJ1-1; the D is unclear. V lost 4 bases and J lost 1, with 10 bases in between. In germline, CDR1 is MNHEY, CDR2 SVGAGI. CDR3 size: 14 residues. CDR3 bases: TGTGCCAGCAGTTCCTTAGTCAGGAACACTGAAGCTTTCTTT. Protein: CASSSLVRNTEAFF.

This chain connects TRBV5-6 to TRBJ2-7; perhaps D is TRBD1 or TRBD2 (5 bases each). The CDR3 sequence is 14 residues long. The V end lost 4 bases, the J end lost 4 bases, and 15 bases lay between the germline ends. The germline V gene has CDR1 SGHDT and CDR2 YYEEEE. The CDR3 protein is CASSPGPTPYEQYF. The CDR3 nucleotides read TGTGCCAGCAGCCCGGGACCGACCCCTTACGAGCAGTACTTC.